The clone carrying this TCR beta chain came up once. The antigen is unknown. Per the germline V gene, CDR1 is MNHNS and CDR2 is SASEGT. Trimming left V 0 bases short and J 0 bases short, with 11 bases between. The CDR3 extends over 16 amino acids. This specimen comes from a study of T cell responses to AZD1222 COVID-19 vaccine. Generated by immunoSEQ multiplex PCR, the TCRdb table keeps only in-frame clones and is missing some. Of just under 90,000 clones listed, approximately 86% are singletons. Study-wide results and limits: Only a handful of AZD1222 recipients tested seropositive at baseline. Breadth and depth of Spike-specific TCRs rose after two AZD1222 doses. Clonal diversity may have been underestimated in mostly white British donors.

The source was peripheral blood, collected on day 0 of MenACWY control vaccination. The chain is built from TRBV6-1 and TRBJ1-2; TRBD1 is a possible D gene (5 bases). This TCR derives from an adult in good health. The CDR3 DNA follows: TGTGCCAGCAGTGAAGCTCTGGCGGGGCCTAACTATGGCTACACCTTC. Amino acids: CASSEALAGPNYGYTF.